This T cell receptor beta chain was documented in a study of blood T cell repertoires in COVID-19. Trimming took 4 bases from V and 6 from J, leaving 9 bases between them. The CDR3 spans 13 residues. Germline V lookup: CDR1 LNHDA, CDR2 SQIVND (reference sequence). Using immunoSEQ multiplex PCR, the repertoire was profiled, and TCRdb retains in-frame clones only, with some absent. The repertoire holds about 90,000 clones, with 76% as singletons. Sequencing was done on a sample of peripheral blood. The receptor comes from a man between 65 and 85 years old with acute or convalescent COVID-19. The V gene is TRBV19, the J gene TRBJ1-4; D unclear. The CDR3 spells CASSSTADEKLFF. CDR3 nucleotide sequence: TGTGCCAGTAGTAGTACAGCCGATGAAAAACTGTTTTTT.